The 26 T cell receptor beta chains below all came from one sample that was sequenced in a study of regulatory T cells in long-lasting Graves disease. The authors built TCR beta libraries using iRepertoire HTBI primers and Arm-PCR of CDR3 regions. TCRdb re-called the multiplex PCR reads with MiXCR, one entry per CDR3 protein. The sample shows roughly 360,000 distinct CDR3 sequences, more than 20% of them seen only once. Time point indicated: persistent/refractory GD, antithyroid drugs over 5 years with positive TRAb. Generation of the TCR library employed RNA extracted from PBMCs. Here the sequenced sample was peripheral blood mononuclear cells (PBMCs), taken when the disease was refractory, from a patient treated with antithyroid drugs. These receptors came from a woman in her forties with Graves disease.

In this sample, this clonotype turned up many times. The chain joins TRBV24-1 to TRBJ2-5; no definite D call. CDR1 and CDR2 (germline): KGHDR, SFDVKD. Trimming removed 3 bases from V and 5 bases from J, with 9 bases in between. The CDR3 totals 13 residues. The CDR3 loop reads CATSDGWAETQYF. The CDR3 DNA reads TGTGCCACCAGTGATGGCTGGGCGGAGACCCAGTACTTC.

Only a few counts were recorded for this clonotype. This chain connects TRBV7-3 to TRBJ2-3; 12 bases align to TRBD2. From germline, CDR1 is SGHTA and CDR2 FQGTGA. J lost 0 bases, V lost 5 bases, and 6 bases had no gene match. The CDR3 sequence is 17 residues long. The CDR3 DNA reads as TGTGCCAGCAGCCGAGTCGGGACTAGCGGGAGCACAGATACGCAGTATTTT. Translation gives CASSRVGTSGSTDTQYF.

V usage is TRBV20-1 and J usage is TRBJ2-7; D unclear. Germline loops: CDR1 DFQATT, CDR2 SNEGSKA (reference sequence). The CDR3 has 12 amino acids. Trimming took 6 bases from V and 4 from J, leaving 13 bases between them. The CDR3 DNA reads as TGCAGTGCGAGTCCCGGGTTTTACGAGCAGTACTTC. Its translation: CSASPGFYEQYF.

This clonotype has at least ten counts. The rearrangement links TRBV2 to TRBJ2-6; 8 bases line up with TRBD2. The CDR3 runs 15 residues. V shed 7 bases, J shed 2 bases, and the junction held 4 bases outside the gene matches. Germline V gene data show CDR1 as SNHLY and CDR2 as FYNNEI. CDR3 loop: CASNPGGAGANVLTF. The CDR3 coding sequence is TGTGCCAGCAACCCGGGAGGGGCTGGGGCCAACGTCCTGACTTTC.

The chain joins TRBV3-1 to TRBJ2-5; D gene ambiguous. The germline V and J ends were trimmed by 0 bases and 5 bases, with 10 bases remaining between them. The CDR3 has 14 residues. From germline, CDR1 is LGHDT and CDR2 YNNKEL (reference sequence). The CDR3 spells CASSQDRRVETQYF. The DNA of the CDR3 is TGTGCCAGCAGCCAAGATAGACGCGTGGAGACCCAGTACTTC.

The chain has TRBV6-1 and TRBJ2-3; the D is unclear. The CDR3 covers 13 residues. V was pared by 6 bases and J by 5 bases, with 12 bases between. Germline CDR1 MNHNS, CDR2 SASEGT. This CDR3 is CASRAVWGDTQYF. The CDR3 DNA follows: TGTGCCAGCAGGGCCGTCTGGGGAGATACGCAGTATTTT.

This clonotype appeared many times. The chain joins TRBV12-3 or TRBV12-4 to TRBJ2-7; D unresolved. The V gene lost 5 bases and the J gene lost 5 bases, with 19 bases spanning the gap. This CDR3 is 15 amino acids long. The CDR3, as DNA: TGTGCCAGCAGTCCCCAAATATCTCGGATGGACGAGCAGTACTTC. Translation gives CASSPQISRMDEQYF.

The chain combines TRBV15 with TRBJ2-2; 10 bases fit TRBD2. CDR1 LNHNV and CDR2 YYDKDF come from the germline V gene (reference sequence). V dropped 0 bases and J dropped 7; count of bases not matched to a gene: 11. CDR3 length: 18 amino acids. The chain's CDR3 is CATSRDYGLAGVHGELFF. CDR3 coding DNA: TGTGCCACCAGCAGAGATTACGGGCTAGCGGGAGTTCACGGGGAGCTGTTTTTT. Using reference TRBV15 and TRBJ2-2 for the parts outside the CDR3, the full variable domain is DAMVIQNPRYQVTQFGKPVTLSCSQTLNHNVMYWYQQKSSQAPKLLFHYYDKDFNNEADTPDNFQSRRPNTSFCFLDIRSPGLGDTAMYLCATSRDYGLAGVHGELFFGEGSRLTVL.

This clonotype was observed at least ten times. The CDR3 here is CASSWLAGAEGNTGELFF. The CDR3 nucleotides read TGTGCCAGCAGTTGGCTAGCGGGAGCGGAGGGGAACACCGGGGAGCTGTTTTTT. The J gene is TRBJ2-2, the V gene TRBV28; 10 bases match TRBD2. The CDR3 is made up of 18 amino acids. The J segment lost 1 base and the V segment lost 4 bases, leaving 9 bases of the junction unmatched. Germline V gives CDR1 MDHEN, CDR2 SYDVKM.

This clonotype was counted at least ten times. This chain links TRBV2 with TRBJ1-1, with 7 bases that match TRBD1. CDR1 SNHLY and CDR2 FYNNEI come from the germline V gene. V trimming: 9 bases; J trimming: 5 bases; junction bases outside the gene matches: 9. There are 13 residues in the CDR3. The CDR3 sequence is CARSGQLRTEAFF. Written as DNA, the CDR3 is TGTGCCAGATCGGGACAGTTACGGACTGAAGCTTTCTTT.

The CDR3 sequence: CASSFEGGTDTQYF. Here the CDR3 DNA reads TGTGCCAGCAGTTTTGAGGGGGGGACAGATACGCAGTATTTT. The genes are TRBV28 and TRBJ2-3; TRBD2 is a possible D gene (7 bases). The V end lost 3 bases, the J end lost 3 bases, and 10 bases lay between the germline ends. There are 14 residues in the CDR3. In germline, CDR1 is MDHEN, CDR2 SYDVKM.

This clonotype was seen a single time. A far larger clone is one nucleotide away, so this likely arose from a read error. The rearrangement joins TRBV6-2 or TRBV6-3 to TRBJ2-7; 9 bases are a match to TRBD1. Germline CDR1 and CDR2: MNHEY and SVGEGT. This CDR3 has 15 residues. The CDR3 here is CVSSRKPGQGREQYF. The CDR3 DNA reads TGTGTCAGCAGTCGTAAACCGGGACAGGGACGCGAGCAGTACTTC.

This clonotype was seen at least ten times. The chain is built from TRBV10-3 and TRBJ2-7; no firm D call. The CDR3 is 12 amino acids. Per the germline V gene, CDR1 is ENHRY and CDR2 is SYGVKD. Deletions cut 2 bases from V and 5 bases from J, with 7 bases between. CDR3 protein: CAISEPWDEQYF. The CDR3 nucleotides are TGTGCCATCAGTGAGCCCTGGGACGAGCAGTACTTC.

This clonotype was detected ten times or more. The V call is TRBV28, the J call TRBJ2-7; D assignment may be TRBD1 or TRBD2 (5 bases each). The CDR3 sequence is 14 residues long. Germline CDR1 is MDHEN and CDR2 is SYDVKM. Trimming took off 6 bases at V and 3 bases at J, with 15 bases between the two ends. CDR3 sequence reads: CASSLRGRIYEQYF. CDR3 nucleotide sequence: TGTGCCAGCAGCCTCCGGGGACGGATCTACGAGCAGTACTTC.

This clonotype was seen at least ten times. This chain joins TRBV15 and TRBJ1-1, with D unresolved. The ends were cut back, 5 bases at V and 5 bases at J, with 18 bases in the middle. Per germline, CDR1 LNHNV and CDR2 YYDKDF (reference sequence). This CDR3 spans 15 amino acids. The CDR3 loop reads CATSPQAYRGTEAFF. CDR3 coding DNA: TGTGCCACCAGCCCCCAAGCCTATCGAGGGACTGAAGCTTTCTTT.

This clonotype was detected many times. The J gene is TRBJ2-5, the V gene TRBV15, with TRBD1 matching over 9 bases. CDR1 is LNHNV and CDR2 is YYDKDF in the germline V gene (reference sequence). With V trimmed by 7 bases and J by 3 bases, 18 bases remained unmatched. The CDR3 length is 18 residues. The CDR3 sequence: CATNHYPRDREKKETQYF. In nucleotides, the CDR3 is TGTGCCACCAACCACTACCCCCGGGACAGGGAGAAGAAAGAGACCCAGTACTTC.

This clonotype was counted ten times or more. The chain carries TRBV6-5 and TRBJ2-7; D unclear. The CDR3 is 14 amino acids. The V and J ends lost 0 bases and 2 bases respectively, with 8 bases between them. Germline values: CDR1 MNHEY, CDR2 SVGAGI. CDR3 sequence (DNA): TGTGCCAGCAGTTACTCCACAGAAACCTACGAGCAGTACTTC. Translation gives CASSYSTETYEQYF.

The chain has TRBV7-9 and TRBJ1-3, with D unclear. The CDR3 runs 14 residues. Germline V gene data show CDR1 as SEHNR and CDR2 as FQNEAQ (reference sequence). The ends were cut back, 6 bases at V and 8 bases at J, with 17 bases in the middle. CDR3 sequence reads: CASSSSGSSDTIYF. The CDR3 DNA reads as TGTGCCAGCAGTAGTTCCGGGTCAAGCGACACCATATATTTT.

To note about this clonotype: An end of the junction differs from the germline gene, which may be a read error. The rearrangement uses TRBV20-1 and TRBJ2-5, with TRBD2 matching 12 bases. The CDR3 totals 17 residues. Per the germline V gene, CDR1 is DFQATT and CDR2 is SNEGSKA (reference sequence). CDR3 coding DNA: TGCAATGCTAGGAGGCTAGCGGGAGGGCCCTCTGAAGAGACCCAGTACTTC. Residues: CNARRLAGGPSEETQYF.

Here the CDR3 DNA reads TGTGCCAGCAGTTTTCGGGTTGCGGGGCAGTCCTACGAGCAGTACTTC. Amino acids: CASSFRVAGQSYEQYF. The V gene is TRBV28, the J gene TRBJ2-7, with D possibly TRBD2 on 6 matching bases. The CDR3 is 16 amino acids. V gave up 3 bases and J gave up 1 base, with 16 bases separating them. Germline loops: CDR1 MDHEN, CDR2 SYDVKM.

This clonotype showed up just a few times. V is TRBV27 and J is TRBJ2-7; the match to TRBD2 covers 7 bases. The germline V gene encodes CDR1 MNHEY and CDR2 SMNVEV (reference sequence). Trimming took 6 bases from V and 0 from J; bases not matched to a gene: 11. The CDR3 spans 16 residues. In nucleotides, the CDR3 is TGTGCCAGCAGCTCCCTCACGGGAGGCCGCTCCTACGAGCAGTACTTC. Residues: CASSSLTGGRSYEQYF.

This chain joins TRBV29-1 and TRBJ2-3; 7 bases are shared with TRBD2. V gave up 4 bases and J gave up 5 bases; unmatched junction bases: 3. The germline V gene has CDR1 SQVTM and CDR2 ANQGSEA. The CDR3 sequence is 12 residues long. The CDR3 coding sequence is TGCAGCGTTGTTTTAGCGGGAGATACGCAGTATTTT. The encoded protein is CSVVLAGDTQYF.

The chain employs TRBV6-1 and TRBJ2-7, with D unclear. With 6 bases removed from V and 9 bases from J, the gap between germline ends came to 15 bases. CDR3 length equals 12 residues. Per the germline V gene, CDR1 is MNHNS and CDR2 is SASEGT. CDR3: CASSPDSSRQYF. In DNA, the CDR3 is TGTGCCAGCAGCCCCGACTCGTCGCGGCAGTACTTC.

This chain uses TRBV28 with TRBJ2-2; unclear D gene. The CDR3 covers 14 residues. V lost 3 bases and J 3 bases, leaving 8 bases between the germline ends. Germline lookup yields CDR1 MDHEN and CDR2 SYDVKM. This chain's CDR3 is CASSFVIDTGELFF. The CDR3 region has the DNA TGTGCCAGCAGTTTCGTCATCGACACCGGGGAGCTGTTTTTT.

The chain employs TRBV5-1 and TRBJ1-1; perhaps TRBD1 as D (6 bases). The CDR3 totals 15 residues. CDR1 and CDR2 (germline): SGHRS, YFSETQ. Trimming left V 5 bases short and J 4 bases short, with 18 bases between. The CDR3 DNA follows: TGCGCCAGCAGGTATACAGGGCGGGGAGCCACTGAAGCTTTCTTT. It is translated as CASRYTGRGATEAFF.

Many counts were recorded for this clonotype. V usage is TRBV5-1 and J usage is TRBJ2-7, with TRBD2 matching over 8 bases. This CDR3 is built from 13 residues. V shed 4 bases and J 3 bases; nucleotides not matched to a gene: 3. Germline V gives CDR1 SGHRS, CDR2 YFSETQ. CDR3 amino acids: CASSPLADYEQYF. Here the CDR3 DNA reads TGCGCCAGCAGCCCACTAGCGGACTACGAGCAGTACTTC.